This TCR beta chain is from a study of CD8+ T cells in alopecia areata. For the study at large: Among treated patients, oral tofacitinib was administered at 5 to 10 mg twice daily. Once tofacitinib had been taken for 6 to 18 months, 6 months off drug followed.

Reverse transcription of extracted RNA yielded cDNA, which provided the sequencing template. Produced via immunoSEQ multiplex PCR; TCRdb's table is partial and in-frame only. The profile shows 69,000 or so clones, approximately 58% of them singletons. The germline gives CDR1 SGHDT, CDR2 YYEEEE. Trimming removed 4 bases from V and 4 bases from J, with 8 bases in between. The CDR3 totals 12 residues. Broader study findings: Sequencing of scalp samples also captures resident alphabeta T cells of normal skin.

About this clone itself: Its target is not known.

The TCR was taken from a human donor with alopecia areata. The V gene is TRBV5-6, the J gene TRBJ1-1, with D possibly being TRBD1 (6 bases). This sample comprised CD8+ T cells sorted from blood, obtained at week 0. CDR3 loop: CASSDRSTEAFF. The DNA for the CDR3 is TGTGCCAGCAGCGACAGGAGCACTGAAGCTTTCTTT.